A single T cell receptor beta chain is shown here with its context. Its antigen is still unknown. Assay used: immunoSEQ multiplex PCR; TCRdb lists only in-frame clones, some missing. The repertoire holds about 1.1 million clones, with about 80% as singletons. The sample originates from a study of shared clonotypes between healthy human individuals. Study results and caveats: Genetic and exposure-history diversity was limited by the few donors.

The clonotype was recovered from a man younger than 35 in good health. Some clones in this sample may be carry-over from other donors' samples. Source material: memory CD4+ T cells from PBMCs. Subset denoted: CD45RA-negative fraction.

The DNA for the CDR3 is TGTGCCAGCAGCTTAGGGGGACTAGCGGTCGGGTACGAGCAGTACTTC. It specifies CASSLGGLAVGYEQYF. V gene TRBV7-8 combines with J gene TRBJ2-7, with TRBD2 identical over 11 bases. The CDR3 totals 16 residues. CDR1 is SGHVS, CDR2 FQNEAQ, per germline. The J segment lost 4 bases and the V segment lost 1 base, leaving 6 bases of the junction unmatched. The variable domain in full, with the rest retrieved from reference TRBV7-8 and TRBJ2-7, is GAGVSQSPRYKVAKRGQDVALRCDPISGHVSLFWYQQALGQGPEFLTYFQNEAQLDKSGLPSDRFFAERPEGSVSTLKIQRTQQEDSAVYLCASSLGGLAVGYEQYFGPGTRLTVT.